Described below is a single T cell receptor (beta chain) sequence and its context. This entry is derived from a study of naive CD8 T cells in extremely preterm neonates. J was trimmed by 6 bases and V by 0 bases; bases with no gene match: 9. Germline-derived CDR1 and CDR2 are SGHRS and YFSETQ. The CDR3 sequence is 16 residues long. The assay was immunoSEQ multiplex PCR, and TCRdb's table has in-frame clones only and misses some. This sample has approximately 7,600 clones, with around 90% found just once. Without labor or membrane rupture, elective cesareans at roughly 37-42 weeks supplied term cord blood. Mothers with known HIV infection were excluded.

The sequencing sample was made of naive CD8+ T cells from cord blood. The clonotype comes from a newborn in good health. V usage is TRBV5-1 and J usage is TRBJ1-2; 9 bases match TRBD1. For the CDR3, the DNA is TGCGCCAGCAGCTTGGAGGTTGGGGGACAGGGAGATGGCTACACCTTC. Amino acids: CASSLEVGGQGDGYTF.